One sample yielded the 22 T cell receptor beta chains listed below, sequenced in a study of T cells after yellow fever vaccination. TCRdb independently ran MiXCR on the 5' RACE reads; one entry per CDR3 protein. The sample carries under 550,000 distinct CDR3 sequences, just over 20% recorded once. The sequenced sample was PBMCs, obtained 21 days after the first yellow fever vaccination. These TCRs come from a man aged 18 to 30 who received the YFV17D yellow fever vaccine.

V is TRBV11-2 and J is TRBJ2-5; D call uncertain. V lost 2 bases and J 0 bases, leaving 7 bases between the germline ends. CDR3 size: 14 residues. Germline V gene lookup returns CDR1 SGHAT and CDR2 FQNNGV. This chain's CDR3 is CASSLMGNQETQYF. The CDR3 bases are TGTGCCAGCAGCTTAATGGGGAACCAAGAGACCCAGTACTTC.

This clonotype was observed many times. The chain is built from TRBV15 and TRBJ2-3; 8 nucleotides match TRBD1. Germline V gene lookup returns CDR1 LNHNV and CDR2 YYDKDF (reference sequence). This CDR3 has 15 amino acids. V dropped 3 bases and J dropped 0; count of bases not matched to a gene: 2. CDR3 amino acids: CATSRGQESTDTQYF. In DNA, the CDR3 is TGTGCCACCAGCAGGGGACAGGAGAGCACAGATACGCAGTATTTT.

Only a few counts were recorded for this clonotype. V usage is TRBV7-2 and J usage is TRBJ2-3, with D possibly TRBD2 on 5 matching bases. V shed 5 bases and J shed 6 bases, with 12 bases lying between them. CDR1 and CDR2 from the germline V gene are SGHTA and FQGNSA. The CDR3 consists of 13 residues. The CDR3, as DNA: TGTGCCAGCAGCCACGACTACGAGGATACGCAGTATTTT. Encoded protein: CASSHDYEDTQYF.

This clonotype showed up just a few times. CDR3 sequence: CASSLDRHGGYTF. CDR3 DNA: TGTGCCAGCAGCTTAGACAGACACGGTGGCTACACCTTC. The chain is built from TRBV7-2 and TRBJ1-2; D not certain. The V gene lost 1 base and the J gene lost 7 bases, with 10 bases spanning the gap. The CDR3 has 13 amino acids. The germline V gene has CDR1 SGHTA and CDR2 FQGNSA.

The table lists this clonotype with many counts. The chain uses TRBV9 and TRBJ2-7; the D is unclear. The V and J ends lost 0 bases and 4 bases respectively, with 17 bases between them. The germline CDR1 and CDR2 sequences are SGDLS and YYNGEE. The CDR3 length is 16 residues. DNA of the CDR3: TGTGCCAGCAGCGTAGGGAGCAGCCCAGAGATTTACGAGCAGTACTTC. It specifies CASSVGSSPEIYEQYF.

The V and J genes are TRBV12-3 or TRBV12-4 and TRBJ1-2; D may be TRBD1 (6 bases). The CDR3 extends over 15 amino acids. V dropped 2 bases and J dropped 4 bases, with 14 bases sitting between them. This CDR3 is CASSLRTAPLYGYTF. The CDR3 DNA follows: TGTGCCAGCAGTTTAAGGACAGCCCCTCTCTATGGCTACACCTTC.

The chain couples TRBV6-5 to TRBJ1-1; TRBD1 aligns across 8 bases. With 0 bases clipped from V and 5 bases from J, the junction kept 11 bases outside the gene matches. This CDR3 region has 17 residues. Germline V gene sequence: CDR1 MNHEY, CDR2 SVGAGI. This CDR3 reads CASSYSGRTGRETEAFF. As DNA, the CDR3 is TGTGCCAGCAGTTACTCGGGTCGGACAGGGCGGGAGACTGAAGCTTTCTTT.

This clonotype was counted ten times or more. This sequence joins TRBV6-5 and TRBJ2-7, with TRBD1 as a possible D gene (6 bases). The CDR3 totals 17 residues. The germline gives CDR1 MNHEY, CDR2 SVGAGI. V was cut by 4 bases and J by 3 bases, with 22 bases left in between. CDR3 nucleotide sequence: TGTGCCAGCAGTTTTCTCCTCGACAGGACCCTCCTCTACGAGCAGTACTTC. It codes for CASSFLLDRTLLYEQYF.

The CDR3, as DNA: TGCGCCAGCAGCCCTACCTTTGGCTCTAACTATGGCTACACCTTC. It encodes CASSPTFGSNYGYTF. This rearrangement joins TRBV4-3 to TRBJ1-2; D not certain. The CDR3 has 15 amino acids. CDR1 and CDR2 from the germline V gene are LGHNA and YSLEER. The ends were cut back, 4 bases at V and 0 bases at J, with 12 bases in the middle.

V usage is TRBV7-2 and J usage is TRBJ2-7; D is uncertain. V was shortened by 4 bases and J by 0 bases, with 10 bases between the two germline ends. Germline CDR1 SGHTA, CDR2 FQGNSA. The CDR3 has 14 residues. CDR3 sequence: CASSWAKGSYEQYF. CDR3 in DNA: TGTGCCAGCAGCTGGGCAAAGGGCTCCTACGAGCAGTACTTC.

This clonotype has more than one count but fewer than ten. This chain uses TRBV25-1 with TRBJ2-7; the D is unclear. This CDR3 spans 14 amino acids. Germline CDR1 MGHDK, CDR2 SYGVNS. The V and J ends lost 6 bases and 1 base respectively, with 13 bases between them. The CDR3 sequence is CASSLTRWSYEQYV. The CDR3 DNA reads TGTGCCAGCAGCTTGACAAGGTGGTCCTACGAGCAGTACGTC.

The chain combines TRBV5-1 with TRBJ2-5; 12 nucleotides match TRBD2. V shed 4 bases, J shed 3 bases, and the junction held 7 bases outside the gene matches. This CDR3 is built from 16 residues. The germline V gene encodes CDR1 SGHRS and CDR2 YFSETQ. CDR3 nucleotide sequence: TGCGCCAGCAGCCGAGGGGCTAGCGGGGGGGAAGAGACCCAGTACTTC. Translating it yields CASSRGASGGEETQYF.

This clonotype was counted a few times. The chain has TRBV11-2 and TRBJ2-7; D might be TRBD1 or TRBD2, each matching 5 bases. CDR3 length: 15 amino acids. V was cut by 5 bases and J by 4 bases, with 18 bases left in between. Germline assignment: CDR1 SGHAT and CDR2 FQNNGV. CDR3 DNA: TGTGCCAGCAGCCCACGAGGGGCCCCGAGGTACGAGCAGTACTTC. Translated: CASSPRGAPRYEQYF.

This sequence joins TRBV5-4 and TRBJ2-7, with 7 positions matching TRBD1. The V gene's germline CDR1 is SGHNT and CDR2 YYREEE (reference sequence). V shed 6 bases, J shed 0 bases, and the junction held 6 bases outside the gene matches. This CDR3 contains 14 residues. This chain's CDR3 is CASKPTGSSYEQYF. CDR3 DNA sequence: TGTGCCAGCAAGCCGACAGGGAGCTCCTACGAGCAGTACTTC.

The chain carries TRBV11-2 and TRBJ2-7, with 8 positions matching TRBD1. There are 17 residues in the CDR3. The J segment lost 0 bases and the V segment lost 1 base, leaving 8 bases of the junction unmatched. Germline V lookup: CDR1 SGHAT, CDR2 FQNNGV. CDR3 protein: CASSLGRQGIYSYEQYF. Here the CDR3 DNA reads TGTGCCAGCAGCTTAGGCCGACAGGGGATATACTCCTACGAGCAGTACTTC.

The rearrangement uses TRBV5-1 and TRBJ2-6; 7 positions match TRBD1. Germline CDR1 and CDR2: SGHRS and YFSETQ. The CDR3 runs 18 residues. With 0 bases clipped from V and 0 bases from J, the junction kept 6 bases outside the gene matches. The CDR3 DNA is TGCGCCAGCAGCTTGGGAGACAGGGTCGTCTCTGGGGCCAACGTCCTGACTTTC. Encoded protein: CASSLGDRVVSGANVLTF. The whole variable domain, remainder taken from reference TRBV5-1 and TRBJ2-6, is KAGVTQTPRYLIKTRGQQVTLSCSPISGHRSVSWYQQTPGQGLQFLFEYFSETQRNKGNFPGRFSGRQFSNSRSEMNVSTLELGDSALYLCASSLGDRVVSGANVLTFGAGSRLTVL.

This chain links TRBV7-9 with TRBJ1-3; no definite D call. Germline assignment: CDR1 SEHNR and CDR2 FQNEAQ (reference sequence). This CDR3 has 14 amino acids. Trimming removed 3 bases from V and 2 bases from J, with 8 bases in between. The CDR3 coding sequence is TGTGCCAGCAGCTTTGAAGGAACTGGAAACACCATATATTTT. Residues: CASSFEGTGNTIYF.

This clonotype was seen a few times. This sequence joins TRBV10-2 and TRBJ1-5; maybe TRBD1 (5 bases). Germline assignment: CDR1 WSHSY and CDR2 SAAADI. CDR3 length: 14 amino acids. V shed 4 bases and J shed 0 bases, with 7 bases lying between them. CDR3 amino acids: CASSGRDSNQPQHF. CDR3 in DNA: TGCGCCAGCAGTGGCAGGGATAGCAATCAGCCCCAGCATTTT.

The rearrangement uses TRBV9 and TRBJ2-3, with 9 bases fitting TRBD1. Germline V gene data show CDR1 as SGDLS and CDR2 as YYNGEE. CDR3 length equals 15 residues. V lost 0 bases to trimming and J lost 4 bases; unmatched junction nucleotides: 3. The CDR3 DNA follows: TGTGCCAGCAGCGTAGTCGGGACAGGGCCAGATACGCAGTATTTT. Protein product: CASSVVGTGPDTQYF.

This clonotype was recorded a few times. The genes are TRBV7-2 and TRBJ1-5; 7 nucleotides agree with TRBD1. Germline CDR1 SGHTA, CDR2 FQGNSA. This CDR3 spans 14 amino acids. V was clipped by 4 bases and J by 6 bases; unmatched bases: 6. The CDR3: CASSSDRVPQPQHF. The CDR3 region has the DNA TGTGCCAGCAGCTCAGACAGGGTTCCTCAGCCCCAGCATTTT.

This clonotype was found a few times. The CDR3 region is CASSSKRGGSPGELFF. CDR3 nucleotides: TGTGCCAGCAGCTCCAAGCGGGGGGGTTCCCCCGGGGAGCTGTTTTTT. This chain uses TRBV7-2 with TRBJ2-2; 10 nucleotides match TRBD2. The ends lost 4 bases at V and 6 bases at J; junction bases unmatched: 8. Germline V gene data show CDR1 as SGHTA and CDR2 as FQGNSA. The CDR3 spans 16 residues.

The chain is built from TRBV5-1 and TRBJ1-1, with D possibly matching TRBD1 (6 bases). CDR1 and CDR2 from the germline V gene are SGHRS and YFSETQ. Trimming removed 0 bases from V and 6 bases from J, with 12 bases in between. This CDR3 has 14 residues. CDR3 nucleotides: TGCGCCAGCAGCTTGGCCCCGGGGGCCCCTGAAGCTTTCTTT. Encoded protein: CASSLAPGAPEAFF.